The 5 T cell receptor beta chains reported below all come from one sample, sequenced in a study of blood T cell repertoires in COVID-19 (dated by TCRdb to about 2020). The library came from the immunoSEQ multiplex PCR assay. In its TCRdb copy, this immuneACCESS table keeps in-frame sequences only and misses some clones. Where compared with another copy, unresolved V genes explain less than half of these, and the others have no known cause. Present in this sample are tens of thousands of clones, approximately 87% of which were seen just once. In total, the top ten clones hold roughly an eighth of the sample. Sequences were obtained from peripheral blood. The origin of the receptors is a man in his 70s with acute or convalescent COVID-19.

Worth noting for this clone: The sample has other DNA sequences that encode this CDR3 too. CDR3 coding DNA: TGCGCCAGCAGCGGGGACAGGGGATACGAGCAGTACTTC. Translation gives CASSGDRGYEQYF. The V call is TRBV5-1, the J call TRBJ2-7; the match to TRBD1 covers 10 bases. Trimming cost V 4 bases and J 4 bases; bases outside gene matches: 2. CDR3 length: 13 residues. Per the germline V gene, CDR1 is SGHRS and CDR2 is YFSETQ.

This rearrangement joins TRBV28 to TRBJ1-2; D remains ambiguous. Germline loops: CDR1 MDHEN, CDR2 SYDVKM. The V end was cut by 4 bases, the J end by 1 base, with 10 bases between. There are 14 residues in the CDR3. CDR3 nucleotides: TGTGCCAGCAGTTCAGTTTATATTAACTATGGCTACACCTTC. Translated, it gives CASSSVYINYGYTF.

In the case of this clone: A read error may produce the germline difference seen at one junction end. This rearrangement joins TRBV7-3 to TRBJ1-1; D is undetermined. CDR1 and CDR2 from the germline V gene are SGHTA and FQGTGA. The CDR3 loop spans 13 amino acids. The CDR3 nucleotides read TGTGCCAGCAGCTCAGATCCGAGCAGGCAACCCTCTTTT. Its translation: CASSSDPSRQPSF.

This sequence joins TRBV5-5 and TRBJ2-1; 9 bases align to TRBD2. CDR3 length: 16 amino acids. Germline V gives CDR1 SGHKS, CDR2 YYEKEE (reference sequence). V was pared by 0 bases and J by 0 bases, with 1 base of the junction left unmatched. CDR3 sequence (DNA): TGTGCCAGCAGCTTGGGACTAGCGGCCTCCTACAATGAGCAGTTCTTC. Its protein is CASSLGLAASYNEQFF.

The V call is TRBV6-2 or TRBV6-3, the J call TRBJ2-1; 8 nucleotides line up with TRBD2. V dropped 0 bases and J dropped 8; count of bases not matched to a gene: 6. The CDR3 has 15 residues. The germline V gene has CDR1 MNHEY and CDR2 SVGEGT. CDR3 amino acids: CASSYSRVLADEQFF. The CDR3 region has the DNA TGTGCCAGCAGTTACTCGAGAGTACTAGCGGATGAGCAGTTCTTC.